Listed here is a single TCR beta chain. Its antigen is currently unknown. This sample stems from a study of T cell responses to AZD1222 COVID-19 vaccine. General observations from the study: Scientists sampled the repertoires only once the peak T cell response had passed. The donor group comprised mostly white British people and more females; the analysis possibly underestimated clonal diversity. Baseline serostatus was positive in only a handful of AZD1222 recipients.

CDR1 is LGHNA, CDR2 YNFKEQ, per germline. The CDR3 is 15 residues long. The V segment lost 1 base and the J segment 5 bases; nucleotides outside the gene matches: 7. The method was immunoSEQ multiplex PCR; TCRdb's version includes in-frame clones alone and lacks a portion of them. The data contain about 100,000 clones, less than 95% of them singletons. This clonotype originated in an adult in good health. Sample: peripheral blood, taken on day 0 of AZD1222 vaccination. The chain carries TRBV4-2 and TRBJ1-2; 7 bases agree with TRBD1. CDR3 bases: TGTGCCAGCAGCCAAGGGGAGGGACAGCAATATGGCTACACCTTC. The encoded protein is CASSQGEGQQYGYTF.